This TCR beta chain was captured by sequencing in a study of PD-1 blockade in classical Hodgkin lymphoma (dated by TCRdb to the early 2020s). With respect to the entire study: Nivolumab dosing was 3 mg/kg intravenously every 2 weeks, continuing until either disease progression or unacceptable toxicity. The study used CyTOF and TCR beta sequencing to define a peripheral blood immune signature of response to PD-1 blockade in classical Hodgkin lymphoma. Study-wide conclusions, independent of this receptor: Among trial patients, those achieving complete response had baseline diversity similar to that of newly diagnosed patients, while diversity was significantly lower in partial responders and progressors. Baseline TCR diversity was reported to be lower in newly diagnosed patients than in healthy donors, and even lower in relapsed/refractory patients. Diversity was lower in patients who began nivolumab less than 1 year after ASCT, so these patients were left out of later analyses to avoid confounding by immune reconstitution. CD4+ but not CD8+ TCR diversity rose significantly by C4D1 (p=0.0027 vs p=0.16), most apparent in complete responders (p=0.02). The study was restricted to a single clinical trial cohort, and the causes of repertoire differences, possibly disease activity or prior therapy, were left undefined.

After removal of 5 bases from V and 3 bases from J, the junction retains 9 bases not matched to a gene. CDR1 and CDR2 (SGHAT, FQNNGV) derive from the germline V gene. From the cysteine through the phenylalanine, the CDR3 covers 17 amino acids. Only CDR3 DNA remains: 51 bases, in frame from the first base. Sample time point, as interpreted from the label and publication: cycle 4 day 1 (C4D1), after more than five weeks of nivolumab. All trial patients had relapsed after autologous stem cell transplantation, with cohorts A, B and C differing in prior brentuximab vedotin exposure. The trial cohort included 50 or so patients with relapsed/refractory classical Hodgkin lymphoma, and each patient had a best overall response of complete response, partial response or progressive disease. In the multi-cohort phase II CheckMate 205 trial, trial patients received single-agent nivolumab. An independent review committee assessed best overall response by applying the 2007 International Working Group response criteria. Trial PBMCs were obtained immediately prior to nivolumab initiation (C1D1) and on therapy at cycle 2 day 1 and cycle 4 day 1. Peripheral blood was collected in 8 mL Vacutainer Cell Preparation Tubes, from which PBMCs were isolated by centrifugation and then cryopreserved.

A remark on this clone: Its antigen target is currently unknown. Within one base of it there is no much larger clone, and no base qualities were kept.

Genomic DNA was isolated using the Qiagen DNeasy kit from unsorted PBMCs as well as from negatively selected CD4+ and CD8+ fractions. TCR beta CDR3 regions were amplified by immunoSEQ multiplex PCR using primers annealing to V and J segments. A synthetic immune receptor repertoire was used to minimize amplification bias, and any residual bias was removed computationally once sequencing was done. The study's processing was this. Repertoire diversity was quantified as the Shannon entropy index using custom Python scripts. The unsorted, CD4+ and CD8+ repertoires were each analyzed separately, with the exception of combined analyses, where CD4+ and CD8+ sequences were merged in silico. Clonal expansion was defined as a frequency increase of at least 2-fold after treatment compared with C1D1, and clones undetected at baseline were assigned a pseudocount of 0.5. Singleton clones were defined as clones with 0 or 1 copy at C1D1, and non-singleton clones were defined as clones with 2 or more copies. Clones expanded in unsorted samples were annotated as CD4+, CD8+ or unknown by matching protein sequences in sorted samples from the same patient. Wilcoxon tests were applied to paired samples to test diversity changes from C1D1 to C4D1. The table was pulled from immuneACCESS by TCRdb, which kept in-frame rearrangements only. Such tables lose some clones; where checked, under half of the loss comes from unresolved V genes, and the rest has no known cause. V and J calls and clone size are those listed in that table; D and trimming were worked out from the DNA. This sample is represented by 75,000 to 100,000 clones; approximately 94% of them were singletons. The ten largest make up just under 2% of the sample.

Sequencing was performed on peripheral blood mononuclear cells (PBMCs), taken before the fourth cycle of nivolumab. The chain is encoded by TRBV11-2 joined to TRBJ2-6; 8 bases in the junction line up with TRBD2. The TCR was taken from a human donor with classical Hodgkin lymphoma. The CDR3: CASSRIRGGRGANVLTF. The sequence in DNA is TGTGCCAGCAGCCGAATACGGGGGGGTCGTGGGGCCAACGTCCTGACTTTC.